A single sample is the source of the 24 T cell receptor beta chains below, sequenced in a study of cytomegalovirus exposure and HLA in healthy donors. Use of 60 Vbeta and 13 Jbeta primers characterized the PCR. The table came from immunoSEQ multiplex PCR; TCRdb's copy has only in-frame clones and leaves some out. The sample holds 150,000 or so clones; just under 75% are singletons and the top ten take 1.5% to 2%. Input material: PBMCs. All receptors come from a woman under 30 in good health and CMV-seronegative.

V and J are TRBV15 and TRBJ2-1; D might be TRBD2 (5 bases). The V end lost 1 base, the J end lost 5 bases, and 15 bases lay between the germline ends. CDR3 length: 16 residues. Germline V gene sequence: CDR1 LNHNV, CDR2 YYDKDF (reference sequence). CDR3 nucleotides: TGTGCCACCAGCAGAGGCGGGCTAAAGGCCCACAATGAGCAGTTCTTC. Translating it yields CATSRGGLKAHNEQFF.

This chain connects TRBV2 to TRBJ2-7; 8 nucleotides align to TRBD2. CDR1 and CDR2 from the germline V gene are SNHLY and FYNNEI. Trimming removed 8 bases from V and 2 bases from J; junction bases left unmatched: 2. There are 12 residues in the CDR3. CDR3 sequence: CASGGRPYEQYV. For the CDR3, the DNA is TGTGCCAGCGGCGGGAGGCCCTACGAGCAGTACGTC.

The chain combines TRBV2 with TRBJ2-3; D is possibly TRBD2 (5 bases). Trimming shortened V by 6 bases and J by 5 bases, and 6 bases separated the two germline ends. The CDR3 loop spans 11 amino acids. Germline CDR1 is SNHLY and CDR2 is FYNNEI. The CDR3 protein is CASRGEDTQYF. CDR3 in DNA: TGTGCCAGCAGGGGAGAAGATACGCAGTATTTT.

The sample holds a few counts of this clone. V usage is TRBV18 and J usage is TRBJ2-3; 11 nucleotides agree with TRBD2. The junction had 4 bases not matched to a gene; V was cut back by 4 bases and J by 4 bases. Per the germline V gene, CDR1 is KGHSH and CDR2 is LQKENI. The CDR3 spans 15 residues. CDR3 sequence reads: CASSRGTSGPDTQYF. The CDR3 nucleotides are TGTGCCAGCTCACGCGGGACTAGCGGACCAGATACGCAGTATTTT.

The CDR3 DNA reads TGTGCCAGCAGGGGGACAGTCAGCTCCTACGAGCAGTACGTC. It encodes CASRGTVSSYEQYV. The chain has TRBV6-1 and TRBJ2-7, with TRBD1 matching over 7 bases. This CDR3 is 14 amino acids long. The germline CDR1 and CDR2 sequences are MNHNS and SASEGT. The trim removed 6 bases at V and 0 bases at J, leaving 5 bases unmatched.

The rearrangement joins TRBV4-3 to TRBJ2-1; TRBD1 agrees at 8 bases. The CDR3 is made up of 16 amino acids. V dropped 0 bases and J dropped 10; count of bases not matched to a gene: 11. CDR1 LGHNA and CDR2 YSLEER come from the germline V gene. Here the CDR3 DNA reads TGCGCCAGCAGCCAAGAGGGCAGGGGGCCAGCGGGCGAGCAGTTCTTC. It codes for CASSQEGRGPAGEQFF.

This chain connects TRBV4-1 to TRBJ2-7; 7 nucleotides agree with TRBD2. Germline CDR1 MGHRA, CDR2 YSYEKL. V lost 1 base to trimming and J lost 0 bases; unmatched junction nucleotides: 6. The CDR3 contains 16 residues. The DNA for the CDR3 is TGCGCCAGCAGCCAAGTGGTAGCGGGCCTCTCCTACGAGCAGTACTTC. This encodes CASSQVVAGLSYEQYF.

CDR3 region: CASSLSFGTPHGYTF. For the CDR3, the DNA is TGTGCCAGCAGCCTCTCTTTCGGGACACCACATGGCTACACCTTC. The chain carries TRBV7-9 and TRBJ1-2; D possibly corresponds to TRBD1 (6 bases). V shed 5 bases and J shed 6 bases, with 19 bases lying between them. The CDR3 runs to 15 residues. CDR1 is SEHNR and CDR2 is FQNEAQ in the germline V gene (reference sequence).

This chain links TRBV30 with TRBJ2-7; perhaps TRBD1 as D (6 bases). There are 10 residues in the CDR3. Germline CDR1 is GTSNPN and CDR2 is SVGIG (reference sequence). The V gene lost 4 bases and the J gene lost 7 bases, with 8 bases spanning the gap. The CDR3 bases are TGTGCCTGGAAAGGGGGAGAGCAGTACGTC. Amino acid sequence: CAWKGGEQYV.

The CDR3 DNA reads as TGTGCCAGCAGCACCCAAGGGGGACAGGGCGAAAGTGGCTACACCTTC. It encodes CASSTQGGQGESGYTF. V and J are TRBV9 and TRBJ1-2; 9 bases are a match to TRBD1. Germline CDR1 is SGDLS and CDR2 is YYNGEE. The CDR3 is 16 amino acids. Trimming took 4 bases from V and 7 from J; bases not matched to a gene: 14.

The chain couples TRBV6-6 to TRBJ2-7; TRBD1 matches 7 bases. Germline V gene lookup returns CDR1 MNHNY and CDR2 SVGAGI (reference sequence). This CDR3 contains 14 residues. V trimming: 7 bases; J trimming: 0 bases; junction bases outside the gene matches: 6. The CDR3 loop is CASTPGGHSYEQYF. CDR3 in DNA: TGTGCCAGCACCCCAGGGGGACACTCCTACGAGCAGTACTTC.

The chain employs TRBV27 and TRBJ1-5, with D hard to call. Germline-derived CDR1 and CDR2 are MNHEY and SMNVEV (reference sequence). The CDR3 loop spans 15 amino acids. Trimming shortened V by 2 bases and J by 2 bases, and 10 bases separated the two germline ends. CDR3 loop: CASSLGPGGNQPQHF. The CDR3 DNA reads TGTGCCAGCAGTTTAGGGCCCGGGGGCAATCAGCCCCAGCATTTT.

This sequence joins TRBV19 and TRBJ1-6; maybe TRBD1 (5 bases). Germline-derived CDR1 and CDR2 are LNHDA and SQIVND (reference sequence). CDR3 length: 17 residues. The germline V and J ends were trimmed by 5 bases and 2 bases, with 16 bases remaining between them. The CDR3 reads CASSPAPHRTYNSPLHF. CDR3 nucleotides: TGTGCCAGTAGTCCAGCCCCCCACAGGACCTATAATTCACCCCTCCACTTT.

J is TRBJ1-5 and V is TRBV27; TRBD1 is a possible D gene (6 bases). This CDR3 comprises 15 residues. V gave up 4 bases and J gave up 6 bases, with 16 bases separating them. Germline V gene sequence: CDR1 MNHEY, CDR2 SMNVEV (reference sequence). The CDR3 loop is CASSSLKGGPQPQHF. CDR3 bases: TGTGCCAGCAGTTCCCTCAAAGGGGGTCCTCAGCCCCAGCATTTT.

The CDR3 bases are TGTGCCAGCAGTTCAAGCCACAGGGTTTCAAGCACAGATACGCAGTATTTT. Protein: CASSSSHRVSSTDTQYF. The chain recombines TRBV13 with TRBJ2-3, with D perhaps matching TRBD1 (6 bases). This CDR3 region has 17 residues. Between the trimmed V and J ends, which lost 6 bases and 0 bases, there was a span of 19 bases. Germline V gene sequence: CDR1 PRHDT, CDR2 FYEKMQ (reference sequence).

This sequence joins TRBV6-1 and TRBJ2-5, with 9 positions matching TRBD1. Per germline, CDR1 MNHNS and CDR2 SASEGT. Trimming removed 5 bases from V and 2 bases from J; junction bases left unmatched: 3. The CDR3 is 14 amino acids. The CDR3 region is CASSLDRGQETQYF. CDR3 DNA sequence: TGTGCCAGCAGTCTGGACAGGGGACAAGAGACCCAGTACTTC.

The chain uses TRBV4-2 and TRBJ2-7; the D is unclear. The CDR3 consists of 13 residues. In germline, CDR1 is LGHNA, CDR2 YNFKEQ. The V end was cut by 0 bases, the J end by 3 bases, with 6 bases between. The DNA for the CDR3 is TGTGCCAGCAGCCAAGATGTCAGCTACGAGCAGTACTTC. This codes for CASSQDVSYEQYF.

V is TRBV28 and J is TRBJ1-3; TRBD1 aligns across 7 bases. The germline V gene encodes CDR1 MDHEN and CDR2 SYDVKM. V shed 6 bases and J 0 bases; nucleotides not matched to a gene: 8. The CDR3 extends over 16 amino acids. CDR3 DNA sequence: TGTGCCAGCAGGGGGACAGACTCACTCTCTGGAAACACCATATATTTT. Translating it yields CASRGTDSLSGNTIYF.

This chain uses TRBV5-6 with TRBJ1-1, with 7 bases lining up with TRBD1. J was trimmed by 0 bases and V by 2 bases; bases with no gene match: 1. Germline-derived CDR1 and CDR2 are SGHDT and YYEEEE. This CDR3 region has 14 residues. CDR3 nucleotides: TGTGCCAGCAGCTTTGACAGGGTGAACACTGAAGCTTTCTTT. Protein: CASSFDRVNTEAFF.

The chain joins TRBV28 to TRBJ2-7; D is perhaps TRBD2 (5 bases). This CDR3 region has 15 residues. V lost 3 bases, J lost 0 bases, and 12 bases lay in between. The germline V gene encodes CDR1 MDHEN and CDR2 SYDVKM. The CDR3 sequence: CASSFGPGSSYEQYV. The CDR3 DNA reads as TGTGCCAGCAGTTTCGGGCCGGGAAGCTCCTACGAGCAGTACGTC.

The CDR3 DNA sequence: TGTGCCAGCAGCTTAGTTTGGGGATGGGGGCCTAGGGAGACCCAGTACTTC. Protein sequence: CASSLVWGWGPRETQYF. The rearrangement uses TRBV11-3 and TRBJ2-5, with D maybe TRBD1 (6 bases). Deletions cut 1 base from V and 5 bases from J, with 20 bases between. This CDR3 spans 17 amino acids. Germline CDR1 and CDR2: SGHNT and YENEEA.

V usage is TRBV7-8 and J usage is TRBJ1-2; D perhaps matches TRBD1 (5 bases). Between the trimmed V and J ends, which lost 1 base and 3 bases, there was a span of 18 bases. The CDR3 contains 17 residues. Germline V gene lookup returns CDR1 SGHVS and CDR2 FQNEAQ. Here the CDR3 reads CASSLVGVPVQDYGYTF. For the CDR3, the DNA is TGTGCCAGCAGCTTAGTAGGGGTCCCAGTCCAGGACTATGGCTACACCTTC.

CDR3 in amino acids: CASSYSFQGFNGYTF. CDR3 nucleotide sequence: TGTGCCAGCAGTTACTCGTTCCAGGGGTTCAATGGCTACACCTTC. The V and J genes are TRBV6-5 and TRBJ1-2; a weak D match, TRBD1 (6 bases). CDR1 is MNHEY and CDR2 is SVGAGI in the germline V gene. This CDR3 spans 15 amino acids. Trimming left V 0 bases short and J 6 bases short, with 14 bases between.

Here the CDR3 DNA reads TGTGCCAGCAGTTACTCCCCAGGGCCATATAATTCACCCCTCCACTTT. Protein: CASSYSPGPYNSPLHF. This chain uses TRBV6-5 with TRBJ1-6; possible D gene TRBD1, 5 bases. With 0 bases removed from V and 4 bases from J, the gap between germline ends came to 10 bases. Germline V lookup: CDR1 MNHEY, CDR2 SVGAGI. The CDR3 is made up of 16 amino acids.